This T cell receptor beta chain was captured in a study of shared clonotypes between healthy human individuals. Regarding the study as a whole: Clonotypes not shared had lower generation probabilities than those common to all four donors.

About this clone itself: Its antigen is not known.

Germline V gene data show CDR1 as SGHTA and CDR2 as FQGTGA. The CDR3 totals 17 residues. With 2 bases clipped from V and 0 bases from J, the junction kept 4 bases outside the gene matches. The protocol was immunoSEQ multiplex PCR, while the TCRdb copy is restricted to in-frame clones and leaves out a portion. Found here are more than 1 million clones, about 80% of them singletons; the top ten hold approximately 0.5%. Source material: memory CD4+ T cells from PBMCs. Noted subset: CD45RA-negative fraction. The receptor's source is a young man in good health. Some clones in this sample may be carry-over from other donors' samples. The V gene is TRBV7-3, the J gene TRBJ2-6; 7 bases are a match to TRBD1. The CDR3 coding sequence is TGTGCCAGCAGCTTATTGGGACAGACCTCTGGGGCCAACGTCCTGACTTTC. Translated, it gives CASSLLGQTSGANVLTF.